These 3 T cell receptor beta chains originate from one sample sequenced in a study of T cell repertoires in cytomegalovirus infection. TCRdb fed the reads into MiXCR, producing one record per CDR3 protein. In the table there are 300,000 to 400,000 distinct CDR3 sequences, about 25% of which are singletons. Their recognized antigens are unknown. This specimen was cultured PBMCs, taken from culture after CMV antigen stimulation. These receptors were obtained from a human donor in good health (CMV status not recorded). Some clones in this sample may be carry-over from other donors' samples.

This chain connects TRBV19 to TRBJ1-5; D gene unclear. Germline loops: CDR1 LNHDA, CDR2 SQIVND (reference sequence). V gave up 5 bases and J gave up 1 base, with 18 bases separating them. This CDR3 has 17 residues. CDR3 nucleotides: TGTGCCAGTAGTTCTACCCGACTTGAACGGAGCAATCAGCCCCAGCATTTT. It yields the protein CASSSTRLERSNQPQHF.

In this sample, this clonotype turned up a few times. The chain recombines TRBV20-1 with TRBJ1-3; perhaps TRBD1 as D (5 bases). This CDR3 spans 15 amino acids. V was trimmed by 6 bases and J by 0 bases, leaving 15 bases between them. Germline CDR1 is DFQATT and CDR2 is SNEGSKA (reference sequence). The CDR3 reads CSATRKGSSGNTIYF. The CDR3 DNA is TGCAGTGCAACCCGAAAGGGGTCCTCTGGAAACACCATATATTTT.

This clonotype was observed a few times. The chain couples TRBV7-9 to TRBJ1-6; tentatively, D is TRBD1 (5 bases). There are 20 residues in the CDR3. The V end was cut by 5 bases, the J end by 0 bases, with 23 bases between. CDR1 is SEHNR and CDR2 is FQNEAQ in the germline V gene (reference sequence). The CDR3 region is CASSQRGGLRRSSYNSPLHF. The CDR3 nucleotides are TGTGCCAGCAGCCAACGGGGGGGACTTCGTAGGAGCTCCTATAATTCACCCCTCCACTTT. Combining the CDR3 with reference TRBV7-9 and TRBJ1-6 gives the whole variable domain DTGVSQNPRHKITKRGQNVTFRCDPISEHNRLYWYRQTLGQGPEFLTYFQNEAQLEKSRLLSDRFSAERPKGSFSTLEIQRTEQGDSAMYLCASSQRGGLRRSSYNSPLHFGNGTRLTVT.